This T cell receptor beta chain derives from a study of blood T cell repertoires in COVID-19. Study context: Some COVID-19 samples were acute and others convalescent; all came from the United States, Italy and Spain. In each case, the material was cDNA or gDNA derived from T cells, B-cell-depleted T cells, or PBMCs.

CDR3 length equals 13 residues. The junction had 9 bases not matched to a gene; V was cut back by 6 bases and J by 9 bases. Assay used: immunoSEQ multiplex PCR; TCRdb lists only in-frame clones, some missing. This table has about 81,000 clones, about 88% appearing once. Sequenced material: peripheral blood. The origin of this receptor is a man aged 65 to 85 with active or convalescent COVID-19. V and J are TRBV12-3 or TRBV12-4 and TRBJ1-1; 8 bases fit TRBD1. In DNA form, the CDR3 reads TGTGCCAGCAGCGGACAGGGAACTAAGAAAGCTTTCTTT. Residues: CASSGQGTKKAFF.